Listed below are T cell receptor beta chains from one sample, sequenced in a study of blood T cell repertoires in COVID-19. Some clones are missing from TCRdb's copy, which holds only in-frame ones; the method was immunoSEQ multiplex PCR. The sample comprises about 200,000 clones, over 70% of which are singletons, and 7.5% to 9% rests with the top ten. The sample was peripheral blood. These receptors all stem from an elderly woman with acute or convalescent COVID-19. Each CDR3 is given with its conserved first and last residue. A D gene is named only where the DNA matches it firmly. A row's size may be missing; if present it is once, few, many or a size class.

DNA,CDR3,V,size,length,D,J
TGTGCCAGCAGTTTCCCCCAGAATGAAAAACTGTTTTTT,CASSFPQNEKLFF,TRBV28,-,13,-,TRBJ1-4
TGTGCCAGTAGTAGCCTACAGGGTGCTAGGAACACTGAAGCTTTCTTT,CASSSLQGARNTEAFF,TRBV19,few,16,-,TRBJ1-1
TGCGCCAGCAGCTTGGTTGCCCAGGGTCCATCCAATGAGCAGTTCTTC,CASSLVAQGPSNEQFF,TRBV5-1,-,16,-,TRBJ2-1
TGTGCCAGCAGCTCCTACACTGAAGCTTTCTTT,CASSSYTEAFF,TRBV28,-,11,-,TRBJ1-1
TGTGCCAGCAGCCCTATCGGACTTCGGCGGGAGGGGAGTGAGCAGTACTTC,CASSPIGLRREGSEQYF,TRBV11-2,-,17,TRBD2,TRBJ2-7
TGTGCCAGCATGACAGGTTACAATGAGCAGTTCTTC,CASMTGYNEQFF,TRBV6-5,-,12,-,TRBJ2-1
TGTGCCAGCAGCTCAACTGGGGGCCATTATAGCAATCAGCCCCAGCATTTT,CASSSTGGHYSNQPQHF,TRBV5-6,once,17,-,TRBJ1-5
TGTGCCAGCAGCTCGTTCAAGCGGGAGGTTAGCACAGATACGCAGTATTTT,CASSSFKREVSTDTQYF,TRBV11-2,once,17,TRBD2,TRBJ2-3
TGCGCCAGCAGCTTTGGGACAGGGGGCCACAATGAGCAGTTCTTC,CASSFGTGGHNEQFF,TRBV5-1,-,15,TRBD1,TRBJ2-1
TGTGCCAGCAGCCAAAATCCGCCCGGAGGGGTTGAGCAGTTCTTC,CASSQNPPGGVEQFF,TRBV4-2,-,15,-,TRBJ2-1
TGCGCCAGCAGCTCGACTACCGGGACAGGGGCCAACGAGCAGTACTTC,CASSSTTGTGANEQYF,TRBV5-1,-,16,TRBD1,TRBJ2-7
TGTGCCAGCAGTTCCTTCTCAGGGGGGACAGATACGCAGTATTTT,CASSSFSGGTDTQYF,TRBV6-5,-,15,-,TRBJ2-3
TGTGCCAGCAGCGTACTAAGCGGGGGATACGATACGCAGTATTTT,CASSVLSGGYDTQYF,TRBV9,-,15,TRBD2,TRBJ2-3
TGTGCCAGCAGCTTGGACAAAACAAGCTATGGCTACACCTTC,CASSLDKTSYGYTF,TRBV5-4,few,14,-,TRBJ1-2
TGCGCCAGCAGCTCCGGGGGGTTCACTGAAGCTTTCTTT,CASSSGGFTEAFF,TRBV5-1,-,13,-,TRBJ1-1
TGCGCCAGCAGCTCAGGGGAGTCGGGCTACACCTTC,CASSSGESGYTF,TRBV5-1,-,12,-,TRBJ1-2
TGTGCCAGCAGCTTAGCGGGACAGGGGGCAAGAGCCCTCCACTTT,CASSLAGQGARALHF,TRBV7-9,-,15,TRBD1,TRBJ1-6
TGTGCCAGCAGCCGGACCGGGGGGGAGCAGTACTTC,CASSRTGGEQYF,TRBV3-1/TRBV3-2,-,12,TRBD2,TRBJ2-7
TGTGCCAGCAGCACCATACAGGGACATCAGCCCCAGCATTTT,CASSTIQGHQPQHF,TRBV28,few,14,-,TRBJ1-5
TGCGCCAGCAGCTTGAAACAGGCCCCCTACGAGCAGTACTTC,CASSLKQAPYEQYF,TRBV5-1,-,14,-,TRBJ2-7
TGTGCCACCACAGGTTTCGAGACCCAGTACTTC,CATTGFETQYF,TRBV6-5,few,11,-,TRBJ2-5
TGTGCCATTCGGGAATCTTTATTCCATTCGAACACTGAAGCTTTCTTT,CAIRESLFHSNTEAFF,TRBV19,-,16,-,TRBJ1-1
TGCGCCAGCAGTCTGAACCAACCGGGACAGGGGACATATAGCAATCAGCCCCAGCATTTT,CASSLNQPGQGTYSNQPQHF,TRBV23-1,-,20,TRBD1,TRBJ1-5